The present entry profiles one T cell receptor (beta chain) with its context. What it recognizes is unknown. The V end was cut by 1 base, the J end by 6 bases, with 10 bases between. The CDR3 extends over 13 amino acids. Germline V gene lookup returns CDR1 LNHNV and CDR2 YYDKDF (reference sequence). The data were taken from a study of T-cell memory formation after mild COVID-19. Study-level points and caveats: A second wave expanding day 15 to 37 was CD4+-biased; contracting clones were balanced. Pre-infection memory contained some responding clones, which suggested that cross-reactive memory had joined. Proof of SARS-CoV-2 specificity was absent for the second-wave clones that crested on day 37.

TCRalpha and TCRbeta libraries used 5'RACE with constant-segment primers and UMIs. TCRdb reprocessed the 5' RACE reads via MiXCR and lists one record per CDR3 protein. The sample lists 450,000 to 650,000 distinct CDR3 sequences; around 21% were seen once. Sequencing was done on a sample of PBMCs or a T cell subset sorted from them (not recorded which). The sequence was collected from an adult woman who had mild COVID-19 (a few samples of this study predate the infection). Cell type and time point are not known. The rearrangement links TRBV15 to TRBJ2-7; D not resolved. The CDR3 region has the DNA TGTGCCACCAGCAGAGTGACACTCTCCGAGCAGTACTTC. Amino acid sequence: CATSRVTLSEQYF. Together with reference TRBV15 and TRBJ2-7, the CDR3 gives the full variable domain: DAMVIQNPRYQVTQFGKPVTLSCSQTLNHNVMYWYQQKSSQAPKLLFHYYDKDFNNEADTPDNFQSRRPNTSFCFLDIRSPGLGDTAMYLCATSRVTLSEQYFGPGTRLTVT.